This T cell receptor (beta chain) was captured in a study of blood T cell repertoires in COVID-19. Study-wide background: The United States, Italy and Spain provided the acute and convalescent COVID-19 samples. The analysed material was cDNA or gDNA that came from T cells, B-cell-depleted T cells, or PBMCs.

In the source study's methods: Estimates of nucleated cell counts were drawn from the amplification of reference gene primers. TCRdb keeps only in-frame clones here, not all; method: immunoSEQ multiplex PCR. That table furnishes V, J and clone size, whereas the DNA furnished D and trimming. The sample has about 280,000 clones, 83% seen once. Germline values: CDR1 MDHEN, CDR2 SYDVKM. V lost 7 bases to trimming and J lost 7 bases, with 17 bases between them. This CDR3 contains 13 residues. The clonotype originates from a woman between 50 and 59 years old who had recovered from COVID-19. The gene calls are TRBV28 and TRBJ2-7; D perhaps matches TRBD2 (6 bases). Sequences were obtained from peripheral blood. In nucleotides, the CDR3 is TGTGCCAGCACCCAGACCGCAGGGAGGGAGCAGTACTTC. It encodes CASTQTAGREQYF.